One sample yielded the 19 T cell receptor beta chains listed below, sequenced in a study of blood T cell repertoires in COVID-19. Profiled with immunoSEQ multiplex PCR; TCRdb holds only in-frame clones, not every one. Here the sample spans around 40,000 clones, roughly 87% being singletons. The sample comprised peripheral blood. The receptors were gathered from a man aged 55 to 69 with COVID-19, enrolled during active disease.

This clone was recorded once. This chain connects TRBV9 to TRBJ2-2, with D possibly TRBD2 on 5 matching bases. The CDR3 consists of 16 residues. CDR1 and CDR2 from the germline V gene are SGDLS and YYNGEE. Between the trimmed V and J ends, which lost 4 bases and 0 bases, there was a span of 13 bases. The CDR3 DNA reads as TGTGCCAGCAGCCCGCGTGAGAGGGCGAACACCGGGGAGCTGTTTTTT. Its translation is CASSPRERANTGELFF. Combining the CDR3 with reference TRBV9 and TRBJ2-2 gives the whole variable domain DSGVTQTPKHLITATGQRVTLRCSPRSGDLSVYWYQQSLDQGLQFLIQYYNGEERAKGNILERFSAQQFPDLHSELNLSSLELGDSALYFCASSPRERANTGELFFGEGSRLTVL.

This chain links TRBV12-3 or TRBV12-4 with TRBJ1-6; tentatively, D is TRBD1 (5 bases). This CDR3 has 13 residues. Trimming removed 6 bases from V and 8 bases from J, with 11 bases in between. CDR3 DNA sequence: TGTGCCAGCAGAGTCGACAGTTATTCACCCCTCCACTTT. The encoded protein is CASRVDSYSPLHF.

The CDR3 DNA follows: TGCGCCAGCAGCCAAGATTCCGGAGGTGGCAATCAGCCCCAGCATTTT. Protein product: CASSQDSGGGNQPQHF. The chain couples TRBV4-1 to TRBJ1-5; D uncertain. Germline CDR1 is MGHRA and CDR2 is YSYEKL. This CDR3 comprises 16 residues. V was pared by 0 bases and J by 2 bases, with 11 bases between.

The chain is built from TRBV9 and TRBJ2-1, with D hard to call. CDR1 SGDLS and CDR2 YYNGEE come from the germline V gene. The V end was cut by 7 bases, the J end by 4 bases, with 12 bases between. The CDR3 is 13 amino acids. The CDR3 loop is CASGSPEYNEQFF. CDR3 sequence (DNA): TGTGCCAGCGGTAGCCCTGAATACAATGAGCAGTTCTTC.

This clone showed up just a few times. This chain uses TRBV29-1 with TRBJ1-2; maybe TRBD1 (5 bases). The V end was cut by 0 bases, the J end by 7 bases, with 15 bases between. This CDR3 has 14 residues. Per germline, CDR1 SQVTM and CDR2 ANQGSEA. DNA for the CDR3: TGCAGCGTTGAAGATCTGGGCAGGGACTTTGGCTACACCTTC. It is translated as CSVEDLGRDFGYTF.

The CDR3 bases are TGTGCCAGCAGCCTTAACGGGGGTGGTGGCTACACCTTC. Translated, it gives CASSLNGGGGYTF. The rearrangement uses TRBV12-3 or TRBV12-4 and TRBJ1-2; a weak D match, TRBD1 (5 bases). Trimming cost V 6 bases and J 7 bases, with 15 bases left between them. The CDR3 loop spans 13 amino acids.

The V and J genes are TRBV5-4 and TRBJ2-1, with 7 bases lining up with TRBD2. The CDR3 consists of 15 residues. Germline CDR1 is SGHNT and CDR2 is YYREEE (reference sequence). V dropped 0 bases and J dropped 7; count of bases not matched to a gene: 7. As DNA, the CDR3 is TGTGCCAGCAGCTTGGACCAGGCGGGGGATAATGAGCAGTTCTTC. It encodes CASSLDQAGDNEQFF.

This clone was detected a few times. This chain connects TRBV23-1 to TRBJ1-1; TRBD1 matches 7 bases. TRBV23-1 is an open reading frame, and its role is uncertain. V lost 4 bases, J lost 1 base, and 9 bases stayed unmatched. The CDR3 extends over 16 amino acids. CDR3 loop: CASSLLNRGQNTEAFF. The CDR3, as DNA: TGCGCCAGCAGTCTTTTAAACAGGGGCCAGAACACTGAAGCTTTCTTT.

The chain combines TRBV28 with TRBJ2-5, with D possibly matching TRBD2 (7 bases). V shed 1 base and J shed 5 bases, with 17 bases lying between them. CDR1 is MDHEN, CDR2 SYDVKM, per germline. The CDR3 length is 16 residues. This chain's CDR3 is CASSLYRGATRETQYF. The DNA for the CDR3 is TGTGCCAGCAGTTTATATCGGGGGGCAACGAGGGAGACCCAGTACTTC.

This rearrangement joins TRBV28 to TRBJ1-5; D is undetermined. The CDR3 spans 15 residues. Trimming took off 6 bases at V and 1 base at J, with 13 bases between the two ends. Germline V gene sequence: CDR1 MDHEN, CDR2 SYDVKM. Here the CDR3 reads CASSSGPGSNQPQHF. In DNA form, the CDR3 reads TGTGCCAGCAGCTCTGGACCGGGAAGCAATCAGCCCCAGCATTTT.

The chain recombines TRBV7-9 with TRBJ2-1; D remains ambiguous. The V end lost 2 bases, the J end lost 12 bases, and 20 bases lay between the germline ends. Germline-derived CDR1 and CDR2 are SEHNR and FQNEAQ (reference sequence). CDR3 length: 15 amino acids. CDR3 in amino acids: CASSLIWSTSIGQFF. CDR3 DNA sequence: TGTGCCAGCAGCTTAATATGGAGTACGAGTATCGGGCAGTTCTTC.

The J gene is TRBJ1-5, the V gene TRBV19, with D perhaps TRBD1 (5 bases). CDR1 and CDR2 from the germline V gene are LNHDA and SQIVND (reference sequence). Trimming stripped 3 bases from V and 3 bases from J, with 12 bases between. The CDR3 totals 15 residues. The CDR3 sequence: CASSIVGGFNQPQHF. The CDR3 DNA is TGTGCCAGTAGTATTGTTGGGGGGTTCAATCAGCCCCAGCATTTT.

The V gene is TRBV14, the J gene TRBJ1-1, with 9 nucleotides matching TRBD1. This CDR3 is 19 amino acids long. Germline lookup yields CDR1 SGHDN and CDR2 FVKESK. J gave up 5 bases and V 0 bases, and 16 bases lay outside the gene matches. CDR3 loop: CASSQEGEITTGGWTEAFF. Written as DNA, the CDR3 is TGTGCCAGCAGCCAAGAAGGGGAAATTACGACAGGGGGGTGGACTGAAGCTTTCTTT.

This chain links TRBV30 with TRBJ1-2, with TRBD1 identical over 8 bases. The CDR3 runs 13 residues. Trimming at V came to 3 bases and at J to 9 bases, leaving 9 bases not matched to a gene. Germline V lookup: CDR1 GTSNPN, CDR2 SVGIG (reference sequence). The CDR3 DNA sequence: TGTGCCTGGAGCCGATCAGGGGGCTGGAGCTACACCTTC. Encoded protein: CAWSRSGGWSYTF.

This sequence joins TRBV6-5 and TRBJ1-1; 8 bases are shared with TRBD1. Trimming cost V 4 bases and J 0 bases; bases outside gene matches: 1. The CDR3 is 14 amino acids. CDR1 is MNHEY, CDR2 SVGAGI, per germline. Here the CDR3 DNA reads TGTGCCAGCAGTTGGGACAGGTTGAACACTGAAGCTTTCTTT. This translates into CASSWDRLNTEAFF.

The CDR3 spells CASSLAAGAYNEQFF. The CDR3 DNA is TGTGCCAGCAGCTTAGCGGCGGGAGCGTACAATGAGCAGTTCTTC. V gene TRBV7-9 combines with J gene TRBJ2-1, with 7 bases matching TRBD2. J was trimmed by 4 bases and V by 0 bases; bases with no gene match: 3. This CDR3 region has 15 residues. CDR1 SEHNR and CDR2 FQNEAQ come from the germline V gene (reference sequence). Complete variable domain (other parts from reference TRBV7-9 and TRBJ2-1): DTGVSQNPRHKITKRGQNVTFRCDPISEHNRLYWYRQTLGQGPEFLTYFQNEAQLEKSRLLSDRFSAERPKGSFSTLEIQRTEQGDSAMYLCASSLAAGAYNEQFFGPGTRLTVL.

The CDR3 nucleotides read TGCGCCAGCAGCCCTCAGGGGGAGCGCACAGATACGCAGTATTTT. It yields the protein CASSPQGERTDTQYF. V and J are TRBV5-1 and TRBJ2-3, with 7 positions matching TRBD1. Trimming took 4 bases from V and 1 from J; bases not matched to a gene: 6. The length of the CDR3 is 15 residues. Germline V lookup: CDR1 SGHRS, CDR2 YFSETQ.

The chain joins TRBV18 to TRBJ2-6; 9 nucleotides agree with TRBD1. V lost 4 bases and J lost 0; bases outside the gene matches: 7. The CDR3 covers 18 residues. CDR1 is KGHSH, CDR2 LQKENI, per germline. CDR3 nucleotide sequence: TGTGCCAGCTCACTCACCGGGACAGGGACCTCTGGGGCCAACGTCCTGACTTTC. Translated, it gives CASSLTGTGTSGANVLTF.

CDR3 protein: CASSPRYTGGMNTEAFF. Here the CDR3 DNA reads TGTGCCAGCAGTCCCCGGTACACAGGGGGGATGAACACTGAAGCTTTCTTT. The chain uses TRBV27 and TRBJ1-1; 8 bases line up with TRBD1. The CDR3 contains 17 residues. The V and J ends lost 5 bases and 0 bases, in that order; junction bases with no gene match: 11. Germline V gives CDR1 MNHEY, CDR2 SMNVEV (reference sequence).